This T cell receptor (beta chain) was documented in a study of blood T cell repertoires in COVID-19. Study as a whole: Samples taken during acute and convalescent COVID-19 were collected in the United States, Italy and Spain.

As handled by the study authors: It was from reference gene primer amplification that nucleated cell counts were estimated. The protocol was immunoSEQ multiplex PCR, while the TCRdb copy is restricted to in-frame clones and leaves out a portion. That table supplies the V and J calls and clone size; D and trimming were determined from the DNA. Of approximately 200,000 clones listed, around 75% are singletons. Germline lookup yields CDR1 MNHEY and CDR2 SVGAGI. The ends lost 6 bases at V and 2 bases at J; junction bases unmatched: 4. This CDR3 is built from 14 residues. This receptor was identified in a woman aged 40 to 50 with COVID-19, enrolled during active disease. The source material was peripheral blood. The chain links TRBV6-5 to TRBJ2-1; 7 bases match TRBD1. CDR3 bases: TGTGCCAGCAGCACAGGGGTCCCCTACAATGAGCAGTTCTTC. It codes for CASSTGVPYNEQFF.